This T cell receptor (beta chain) was recorded in a study of T cell responses to AZD1222 COVID-19 vaccine. The CDR3 sequence is 15 residues long. V lost 5 bases to trimming and J lost 4 bases; unmatched junction nucleotides: 7. Germline V gene lookup returns CDR1 SNHLY and CDR2 FYNNEI. Comments on this clone: Its antigen remains unknown.

Study findings and constraints: Baseline seropositivity occurred in only a handful of AZD1222 recipients. No repertoire was sampled before or during the peak T cell response, only after it. Donors were largely white British and mainly female; clonal diversity was possibly underestimated.

TCRdb's copy holds only in-frame clones and misses some; the assay was immunoSEQ multiplex PCR. The repertoire holds 100,000 to 150,000 clones, with less than 90% as singletons. The material was peripheral blood, obtained on day 0 of AZD1222 vaccination. The rearrangement uses TRBV2 and TRBJ1-5, with TRBD1 matching over 8 bases. The source is an adult in good health. The DNA of the CDR3 is TGTGCCAGCAGTAAGGACAGGGTTGGGAATCAGCCCCAGCATTTT. This translates into CASSKDRVGNQPQHF.